This entry is about one T cell receptor beta chain. The sample belongs to a study of blood T cell repertoires in COVID-19. Study-level background: Samples came from the United States, Italy and Spain, spanning acute and convalescent COVID-19.

Under the authors' procedure: The authors estimated nucleated cell counts from reference gene primer amplification. The table came from immunoSEQ multiplex PCR; TCRdb's copy has only in-frame clones and leaves some out. D and trimming were read from the DNA, whereas the V and J calls and clone size are those reported in that table. The data show about 110,000 clones, about 79% seen once. The CDR3 covers 15 residues. CDR1 and CDR2 from the germline V gene are MNHEY and SMNVEV (reference sequence). V gave up 3 bases and J gave up 2 bases, with 11 bases separating them. The source of this sequence is a man at least 80 years old with COVID-19, enrolled during active disease. The chain links TRBV27 to TRBJ1-5, with unresolved D. Material for sequencing was peripheral blood. CDR3 bases: TGTGCCAGCAGTTTTGGAGCGGACGGCAATCAGCCCCAGCATTTT. This encodes CASSFGADGNQPQHF.